These 29 T cell receptor beta chains came from one sample sequenced in a study of CD4+ T cells in melanoma. Profiled with immunoSEQ multiplex PCR; TCRdb holds only in-frame clones, not every one. In the table there are 4,000 or so clones, about three quarters of which are singletons. Sequenced material: tumor tissue. All receptors come from a human donor with melanoma.

Concerning this clone: One junction end disagrees with the germline gene, perhaps due to a read error. The V call is TRBV7-9, the J call TRBJ2-7, with unresolved D. CDR1 is SEHNR and CDR2 is FQNEAQ in the germline V gene (reference sequence). The CDR3 spans 15 residues. Here the CDR3 reads CASSLVTPSSYEQYF. The CDR3 nucleotides read TGTGCCAGCAGTTTAGTAACACCGAGCTCCTACGAGCAGTACTTC.

V and J are TRBV28 and TRBJ2-3; 8 bases fit TRBD1. The CDR3 contains 15 residues. J gave up 7 bases and V 6 bases, and 12 bases lay outside the gene matches. Germline CDR1 and CDR2: MDHEN and SYDVKM. In DNA, the CDR3 is TGTGCCAGCAGACCTCAATGGACAGGGATAAATACGCAGTATTTT. This translates into CASRPQWTGINTQYF.

The rearrangement joins TRBV7-3 to TRBJ2-3; possibly TRBD2 for D (5 bases). Germline V lookup: CDR1 SGHTA, CDR2 FQGTGA. This CDR3 contains 15 residues. Trimming cost V 5 bases and J 3 bases, with 15 bases left between them. The CDR3 bases are TGTGCCAGCAGCCGTGAGTCGAGGGAAACAGATACGCAGTATTTT. It yields the protein CASSRESRETDTQYF.

As for this clone: Sequence at one end of the junction differs from germline and may be a read error. The chain joins TRBV6-4 to TRBJ1-6, with D possibly matching TRBD1 (5 bases). The CDR3 covers 15 residues. From germline, CDR1 is MRHNA and CDR2 SNTAGT. CDR3 DNA sequence: TGTGCCAGCAGTGACTCGACAGCGAGTAGTTCACCCCTCTACTTT. Its protein is CASSDSTASSSPLYF.

The chain joins TRBV27 to TRBJ2-3; D not certain. Trimming left V 5 bases short and J 5 bases short, with 8 bases between. CDR1 is MNHEY, CDR2 SMNVEV, per germline (reference sequence). This CDR3 has 12 amino acids. The DNA for the CDR3 is TGTGCCAGCAGTCCATATGGAGATACGCAGTATTTT. This sequence encodes CASSPYGDTQYF.

The chain uses TRBV4-3 and TRBJ2-1; D uncertain. Germline V gives CDR1 LGHNA, CDR2 YSLEER. Trimming took off 0 bases at V and 8 bases at J, with 20 bases between the two ends. The CDR3 has 17 residues. The CDR3 DNA reads as TGCGCCAGCAGCCAAGATCCCCGGCTGGTTACGTTTCATGAGCAGTTCTTC. Translated: CASSQDPRLVTFHEQFF.

The chain recombines TRBV6-1 with TRBJ1-2, with TRBD1 identical over 8 bases. Germline CDR1 reads MNHNS; CDR2 reads SASEGT. The V and J ends lost 5 bases and 0 bases, in that order; junction bases with no gene match: 5. CDR3 length: 15 residues. The CDR3 region is CASSPWTGTNYGYTF. For the CDR3, the DNA is TGTGCCAGCAGTCCTTGGACAGGGACTAACTATGGCTACACCTTC.

Only a few counts were recorded for this clone. The genes are TRBV7-2 and TRBJ2-7, with D hard to call. V was shortened by 1 base and J by 2 bases, with 12 bases between the two germline ends. The CDR3 consists of 15 residues. Germline values: CDR1 SGHTA, CDR2 FQGNSA. The CDR3 is CASSLVGSPAYEQYF. DNA of the CDR3: TGTGCCAGCAGCTTAGTAGGCTCCCCGGCCTACGAGCAGTACTTC.

The chain joins TRBV7-2 to TRBJ1-5; D may be TRBD1 (5 bases). Germline assignment: CDR1 SGHTA and CDR2 FQGNSA. The length of the CDR3 is 13 residues. Trimming shortened V by 0 bases and J by 10 bases, and 10 bases separated the two germline ends. The CDR3 spells CASSLAQGRPQHF. In DNA, the CDR3 is TGTGCCAGCAGCTTAGCGCAGGGTCGCCCCCAGCATTTT. The full variable domain, its missing parts supplied by reference TRBV7-2 and TRBJ1-5, is GAGVSQSPSNKVTEKGKDVELRCDPISGHTALYWYRQSLGQGLEFLIYFQGNSAPDKSGLPSDRFSAERTGGSVSTLTIQRTQQEDSAVYLCASSLAQGRPQHFGDGTRLSIL.

The chain has TRBV5-8 and TRBJ2-3; no clear D gene. The CDR3 covers 15 residues. The germline V and J ends were trimmed by 4 bases and 5 bases, with 17 bases remaining between them. From germline, CDR1 is SGHTS and CDR2 YDEGEE. The chain's CDR3 is CASSPGGSLLDTQYF. The CDR3 DNA follows: TGTGCCAGCAGCCCGGGTGGATCCCTCCTAGATACGCAGTATTTT.

The rearrangement joins TRBV5-4 to TRBJ2-3, with 11 nucleotides matching TRBD2. Germline V gene lookup returns CDR1 SGHNT and CDR2 YYREEE (reference sequence). Trimming took 5 bases from V and 2 from J; bases not matched to a gene: 7. This CDR3 has 16 amino acids. CDR3 loop: CASSTGTSGPTDTQYF. CDR3 sequence (DNA): TGTGCCAGCAGTACCGGGACTAGCGGCCCCACAGATACGCAGTATTTT.

The rearrangement joins TRBV4-2 to TRBJ1-5; D gene unclear. Trimming stripped 8 bases from V and 4 bases from J, with 12 bases between. Germline V lookup: CDR1 LGHNA, CDR2 YNFKEQ. The CDR3 is 13 amino acids. This chain's CDR3 is CASGSTENQPQHF. The CDR3 nucleotides are TGTGCCAGCGGATCGACGGAAAATCAGCCCCAGCATTTT.

This clone was counted once. J is TRBJ1-1 and V is TRBV30; D is possibly TRBD1 (5 bases). Germline V CDR1 and CDR2: GTSNPN, SVGIG (reference sequence). V dropped 7 bases and J dropped 4 bases, with 13 bases sitting between them. The CDR3 is 12 residues long. CDR3 in amino acids: CALGVHGTEAFF. For the CDR3, the DNA is TGTGCCTTGGGGGTCCATGGCACTGAAGCTTTCTTT.

The chain joins TRBV7-9 to TRBJ2-5; 7 nucleotides line up with TRBD2. The last part of the DNA fits TRBJ2-7 better; the J call may be wrong. The CDR3 is 16 residues long. CDR1 SEHNR and CDR2 FQNEAQ come from the germline V gene (reference sequence). The CDR3 here is CASSLARASGYYEQYF. CDR3 DNA sequence: TGTGCCAGCAGCTTAGCAAGGGCTAGCGGATACTACGAGCAGTACTTC.

The chain joins TRBV6-5 to TRBJ1-5; D gene ambiguous. V lost 5 bases and J 3 bases, leaving 14 bases between the germline ends. The CDR3 length is 15 residues. Per the germline V gene, CDR1 is MNHEY and CDR2 is SVGAGI. CDR3 protein: CASSPPVPYNQPQHF. The CDR3 nucleotides are TGTGCCAGCAGTCCCCCGGTTCCGTACAATCAGCCCCAGCATTTT.

V and J are TRBV7-3 and TRBJ2-1; D tentatively reads TRBD1 or TRBD2 (5 bases each). The ends were cut back, 2 bases at V and 7 bases at J, with 12 bases in the middle. The CDR3 runs 14 residues. The V gene's germline CDR1 is SGHTA and CDR2 FQGTGA. This CDR3 reads CASSLERGINEQFF. The CDR3 bases are TGTGCCAGCAGCTTAGAACGGGGCATTAATGAGCAGTTCTTC.

The V call is TRBV7-2, the J call TRBJ1-2, with D uncertain. From germline, CDR1 is SGHTA and CDR2 FQGNSA. The CDR3 has 14 amino acids. V shed 1 base and J shed 4 bases, with 10 bases lying between them. DNA for the CDR3: TGTGCCAGCAGCTTAGGAGGGCGCAGCTATGGCTACACCTTC. Protein: CASSLGGRSYGYTF.

The chain joins TRBV28 to TRBJ2-5; TRBD2 agrees at 7 bases. Germline V CDR1 and CDR2: MDHEN, SYDVKM. This CDR3 is 16 amino acids long. The ends lost 6 bases at V and 2 bases at J; junction bases unmatched: 12. This chain's CDR3 is CASSSLEGGLQETQYF. CDR3 in DNA: TGTGCCAGCAGCTCCCTGGAGGGAGGGCTGCAAGAGACCCAGTACTTC.

This clone was observed a handful of times. V gene TRBV7-2 combines with J gene TRBJ2-7, with 9 bases fitting TRBD2. CDR3 length equals 14 residues. Germline trimming cut 6 bases from V and 2 bases from J; bases unmatched to any gene: 5. Per the germline V gene, CDR1 is SGHTA and CDR2 is FQGNSA. As DNA, the CDR3 is TGTGCCAGCAGTCCCGGGACTAGCACCTACGAGCAGTACTTC. Its protein is CASSPGTSTYEQYF.

The rearrangement joins TRBV7-9 to TRBJ1-2; D is ambiguous. Trimming pared 5 bases from V and 3 bases from J, leaving 16 bases between. This CDR3 has 15 residues. CDR1 is SEHNR, CDR2 FQNEAQ, per germline (reference sequence). CDR3 sequence: CASSQWASLDYGYTF. The CDR3, as DNA: TGTGCCAGCAGCCAATGGGCCAGCCTTGACTATGGCTACACCTTC.

The chain employs TRBV7-6 and TRBJ1-1; 7 positions match TRBD1. The CDR3 has 13 amino acids. Germline V lookup: CDR1 SGHVS, CDR2 FNYEAQ. V was clipped by 5 bases and J by 2 bases; unmatched bases: 2. DNA for the CDR3: TGTGCCAGCAGCGCAGGGGGAAACACTGAAGCTTTCTTT. Amino acids: CASSAGGNTEAFF.

The chain couples TRBV11-2 to TRBJ2-3; 8 nucleotides agree with TRBD1. The CDR3 has 14 residues. V lost 5 bases to trimming and J lost 4 bases; unmatched junction nucleotides: 5. Germline-derived CDR1 and CDR2 are SGHAT and FQNNGV. The CDR3 loop reads CASSLQGGPDTQYF. The CDR3 DNA reads TGTGCCAGCAGCCTACAGGGGGGCCCAGATACGCAGTATTTT.

The rearrangement joins TRBV9 to TRBJ2-3; no reliable D call. V lost 4 bases, J lost 7 bases, and 7 bases lay in between. Germline-derived CDR1 and CDR2 are SGDLS and YYNGEE. The CDR3 has 11 amino acids. The CDR3 sequence: CASSQAYTQYF. The CDR3 DNA is TGTGCCAGCAGCCAAGCATATACGCAGTATTTT. Using reference TRBV9 and TRBJ2-3 for the parts outside the CDR3, the full variable domain is DSGVTQTPKHLITATGQRVTLRCSPRSGDLSVYWYQQSLDQGLQFLIQYYNGEERAKGNILERFSAQQFPDLHSELNLSSLELGDSALYFCASSQAYTQYFGPGTRLTVL.

The chain carries TRBV19 and TRBJ2-7; 13 positions match TRBD2. The germline gives CDR1 LNHDA, CDR2 SQIVND (reference sequence). V was clipped by 5 bases and J by 0 bases; unmatched bases: 4. The CDR3 is 16 amino acids. CDR3 in amino acids: CASSPRTSGGSYEQYF. In DNA, the CDR3 is TGTGCCAGTAGTCCACGGACTAGCGGGGGCTCCTACGAGCAGTACTTC.

This sequence joins TRBV27 and TRBJ2-7, with D uncertain. The CDR3 covers 15 residues. V shed 5 bases and J shed 1 base, with 15 bases lying between them. Germline V gives CDR1 MNHEY, CDR2 SMNVEV (reference sequence). CDR3 protein: CASSKTAVVSYEQYF. The CDR3 region has the DNA TGTGCCAGCAGTAAAACGGCGGTGGTGTCCTACGAGCAGTACTTC.

The CDR3 sequence is CASSLGLGAHEQYF. DNA for the CDR3: TGCGCCAGCAGCTTGGGGTTAGGGGCCCACGAGCAGTACTTC. V is TRBV5-1 and J is TRBJ2-7, with a weak D call TRBD1 (5 bases). Trimming shortened V by 0 bases and J by 5 bases, and 12 bases separated the two germline ends. Germline V gene data show CDR1 as SGHRS and CDR2 as YFSETQ. This CDR3 has 14 residues.

The chain employs TRBV7-2 and TRBJ2-3; a weak D match, TRBD2 (5 bases). This CDR3 has 15 residues. The ends were cut back, 2 bases at V and 6 bases at J, with 15 bases in the middle. Germline loops: CDR1 SGHTA, CDR2 FQGNSA. The CDR3 nucleotides read TGTGCCAGCAGCTTATTGGGGTTAGCGCCGGATACGCAGTATTTT. It specifies CASSLLGLAPDTQYF.

This clone was counted once. The chain joins TRBV15 to TRBJ1-4, with D hard to call. V was trimmed by 1 base and J by 5 bases, leaving 2 bases between them. CDR1 and CDR2 (germline): LNHNV, YYDKDF (reference sequence). CDR3 length equals 12 residues. The CDR3 here is CATSRANEKLFF. CDR3 sequence (DNA): TGTGCCACCAGCAGAGCAAATGAAAAACTGTTTTTT.

This clone was found a few times. The chain recombines TRBV6-5 with TRBJ2-7, with TRBD2 matching 7 bases. The CDR3 sequence is 15 residues long. V lost 2 bases and J lost 2; bases outside the gene matches: 6. The germline gives CDR1 MNHEY, CDR2 SVGAGI. The CDR3 DNA reads TGTGCCAGCAGTTACCCCAGCGGGACTCCCTACGAGCAGTACTTC. Its translation is CASSYPSGTPYEQYF.